The present T cell receptor (beta chain) was sequenced within a study of naive and memory T cell subsets. V was trimmed by 5 bases and J by 5 bases, leaving 18 bases between them. CDR3 length: 15 amino acids. Germline V CDR1 and CDR2: SGHTA, FQGNSA. TCR cDNA received a 3' ligated oligonucleotide that carried a UMI. Whole-blood samples were 2.5 to 3 ml of peripheral blood from healthy adult volunteers. Unsorted total RNA, about 1 to 1000 ng, was DNase treated before reverse transcription. Four PCR rounds used nested alpha and beta constant region primers plus the SP2 primer. Blood and skin TCR RNA was reverse transcribed with alpha and beta constant primers. TCRdb reprocessed the 5' RACE reads via MiXCR and lists one record per CDR3 protein. The sample carries 25,000 to 35,000 distinct CDR3 sequences, approximately 15% recorded once. The sample holds many counts of this clonotype.

V and J are TRBV7-2 and TRBJ1-2; D is perhaps TRBD1 (6 bases). This receptor was identified in a female donor in good health. The CDR3 reads CASSTPEGGGYGYTF. The CDR3 bases are TGTGCCAGCAGCACCCCTGAGGGGGGCGGATATGGCTACACCTTC.